The 22 T cell receptor beta chains below all came from one sample that was sequenced in a study of blood T cell repertoires in COVID-19. This table comes from immunoSEQ multiplex PCR, and its TCRdb copy is limited to in-frame clones, with some not included. Seen here are around 250,000 clones, approximately 81% observed once, and the top ten hold about 3%. Sequenced sample: peripheral blood. These receptors were obtained from a young woman with acute or convalescent COVID-19.

The chain links TRBV10-3 to TRBJ2-5; D possibly corresponds to TRBD2 (6 bases). From germline, CDR1 is ENHRY and CDR2 SYGVKD. The CDR3 totals 12 residues. V was pared by 10 bases and J by 5 bases, with 14 bases between. In DNA, the CDR3 is TGTGCCACCTCTTCACGGGAGGAGACCCAGTACTTC. It yields the protein CATSSREETQYF.

This chain links TRBV10-3 with TRBJ2-3; perhaps TRBD1 as D (5 bases). The germline V gene has CDR1 ENHRY and CDR2 SYGVKD. V was clipped by 8 bases and J by 5 bases, with 14 bases between them. This CDR3 is 13 amino acids long. The CDR3 reads CAIFSLTEDTQYF. CDR3 coding DNA: TGTGCCATCTTCTCGCTGACAGAAGATACGCAGTATTTT.

This clone was found once. The chain links TRBV11-2 to TRBJ1-2; D perhaps matches TRBD1 (5 bases). The CDR3 runs to 12 residues. The V gene lost 5 bases and the J gene lost 8 bases, with 12 bases spanning the gap. The germline V gene has CDR1 SGHAT and CDR2 FQNNGV. The CDR3 region is CASSPTGGGYTF. The CDR3 nucleotides are TGTGCCAGCAGCCCTACGGGGGGAGGCTACACCTTC.

The chain has TRBV19 and TRBJ1-4, with 12 nucleotides matching TRBD1. V was clipped by 4 bases and J by 6 bases; unmatched bases: 3. In germline, CDR1 is LNHDA, CDR2 SQIVND (reference sequence). CDR3 length equals 15 residues. CDR3 protein: CASSTGTGGDEKLFF. The CDR3 DNA sequence: TGTGCCAGTAGTACTGGGACAGGGGGCGATGAAAAACTGTTTTTT.

This chain links TRBV30 with TRBJ2-7, with D perhaps TRBD1 (5 bases). The CDR3 runs to 15 residues. The germline V and J ends were trimmed by 1 base and 4 bases, with 17 bases remaining between them. Germline assignment: CDR1 GTSNPN and CDR2 SVGIG (reference sequence). CDR3 amino acids: CAWSGPLGRAYEQYF. The CDR3 DNA follows: TGTGCCTGGAGTGGGCCTTTGGGCAGGGCTTACGAGCAGTACTTC.

The gene calls are TRBV11-2 and TRBJ2-5; TRBD1 is a possible D gene (6 bases). Germline values: CDR1 SGHAT, CDR2 FQNNGV. The CDR3 has 15 amino acids. The V end lost 5 bases, the J end lost 1 base, and 14 bases lay between the germline ends. CDR3 coding DNA: TGTGCCAGCAGCCGACAGGTTAGGACCCAAGAGACCCAGTACTTC. It specifies CASSRQVRTQETQYF.

This clone was counted only a few times. The chain has TRBV19 and TRBJ1-3, with a tentative D call TRBD1 (5 bases). In germline, CDR1 is LNHDA, CDR2 SQIVND (reference sequence). V was pared by 7 bases and J by 0 bases, with 10 bases between. The CDR3 has 14 residues. The CDR3 nucleotides read TGTGCCAGTAAGGAGGGGTACTCTGGAAACACCATATATTTT. Its protein is CASKEGYSGNTIYF.

The chain has TRBV5-6 and TRBJ1-3; maybe TRBD1 (6 bases). CDR1 is SGHDT and CDR2 is YYEEEE in the germline V gene. This CDR3 contains 15 residues. Trimming left V 4 bases short and J 3 bases short, with 14 bases between. This chain's CDR3 is CASSAYRAGGNTIYF. Here the CDR3 DNA reads TGTGCCAGCAGCGCTTACAGGGCCGGTGGAAACACCATATATTTT.

This chain uses TRBV5-8 with TRBJ1-2; 9 nucleotides line up with TRBD1. V shed 2 bases, J shed 6 bases, and the junction held 5 bases outside the gene matches. Germline assignment: CDR1 SGHTS and CDR2 YDEGEE. The CDR3 runs to 14 residues. The CDR3 sequence: CASSFDDRGNGYTF. CDR3 DNA: TGTGCCAGCAGCTTCGATGACAGGGGGAATGGCTACACCTTC.

The chain joins TRBV13 to TRBJ1-2, with D possibly being TRBD1 (6 bases). This CDR3 comprises 16 residues. V was trimmed by 5 bases and J by 0 bases, leaving 16 bases between them. Per germline, CDR1 PRHDT and CDR2 FYEKMQ (reference sequence). The DNA for the CDR3 is TGTGCCAGCAGCCCCCGGGGGGCTTTAGCTAACTATGGCTACACCTTC. Translation gives CASSPRGALANYGYTF.

This chain joins TRBV5-4 and TRBJ1-2; maybe TRBD1 (5 bases). V dropped 4 bases and J dropped 4 bases, with 17 bases sitting between them. The CDR3 spans 15 residues. The germline gives CDR1 SGHNT, CDR2 YYREEE (reference sequence). CDR3 sequence (DNA): TGTGCCAGCAGCCCCCCCGCCCAGGGACTCTATGGCTACACCTTC. Protein product: CASSPPAQGLYGYTF.

The CDR3 DNA reads as TGTGCCAGCAGTTACTCGGCGGGACAGGGTGGAACTTTCTTT. Translating gives CASSYSAGQGGTFF. The chain uses TRBV6-5 and TRBJ1-1; 9 bases fit TRBD1. The ends lost 0 bases at V and 12 bases at J; junction bases unmatched: 8. The CDR3 loop spans 14 amino acids. Germline loops: CDR1 MNHEY, CDR2 SVGAGI.

The rearrangement joins TRBV30 to TRBJ1-5, with 8 bases aligning to TRBD1. V gave up 5 bases and J gave up 0 bases; unmatched junction bases: 9. The V gene's germline CDR1 is GTSNPN and CDR2 SVGIG (reference sequence). The CDR3 sequence is 16 residues long. The CDR3 nucleotides are TGTGCCTGGGGCAGGGGGCGGATAGGTAGCAATCAGCCCCAGCATTTT. It specifies CAWGRGRIGSNQPQHF.

The rearrangement joins TRBV28 to TRBJ2-1; 8 bases are shared with TRBD2. The J segment lost 12 bases and the V segment lost 9 bases, leaving 7 bases of the junction unmatched. CDR1 is MDHEN and CDR2 is SYDVKM in the germline V gene. This CDR3 is built from 11 residues. The DNA of the CDR3 is TGTGCCAGTCATCGGGGGGGTGGGCAGTTCTTC. Protein product: CASHRGGGQFF.

The chain employs TRBV6-2 or TRBV6-3 and TRBJ2-7; 8 positions agree with TRBD2. Unmatched junction bases numbered 2, after V lost 0 bases and J lost 7 bases. CDR3 length: 13 amino acids. The germline V gene encodes CDR1 MNHEY and CDR2 SVGEGT. The CDR3 is CASSYSAGEEQYF. The DNA of the CDR3 is TGTGCCAGCAGTTACTCAGCGGGAGAAGAGCAGTACTTC.

This rearrangement joins TRBV5-6 to TRBJ2-3; 15 bases are shared with TRBD2. With V trimmed by 0 bases and J by 3 bases, 8 bases remained unmatched. The CDR3 covers 19 residues. The germline gives CDR1 SGHDT, CDR2 YYEEEE. CDR3 DNA: TGTGCCAGCAGCTTGGCATTCCCGGGACTAGCGGGGGGTACAGATACGCAGTATTTT. Residues: CASSLAFPGLAGGTDTQYF.

J is TRBJ1-5 and V is TRBV19; 10 bases are a match to TRBD1. The J segment lost 1 base and the V segment lost 6 bases, leaving 9 bases of the junction unmatched. Germline CDR1 and CDR2: LNHDA and SQIVND (reference sequence). This CDR3 comprises 17 residues. This CDR3 reads CASRSPGTGASNQPQHF. In nucleotides, the CDR3 is TGTGCCAGTAGGAGTCCCGGGACAGGGGCGAGCAATCAGCCCCAGCATTTT.

This clone has a handful of counts. The rearrangement uses TRBV19 and TRBJ2-2, with TRBD2 identical over 7 bases. Germline V gene lookup returns CDR1 LNHDA and CDR2 SQIVND (reference sequence). Trimming took 4 bases from V and 1 from J; bases not matched to a gene: 6. There are 16 residues in the CDR3. CDR3 in DNA: TGTGCCAGTAGTAGCGGGAGTAAGGGGAACACCGGGGAGCTGTTTTTT. It specifies CASSSGSKGNTGELFF.

This clone was counted many times. This CDR3 is CASSRDSALSGNTIYF. In DNA form, the CDR3 reads TGTGCCAGCTCAAGGGACAGCGCTCTCTCTGGAAACACCATATATTTT. The chain has TRBV18 and TRBJ1-3, with TRBD1 matching over 7 bases. V lost 5 bases and J lost 0; bases outside the gene matches: 7. CDR1 is KGHSH and CDR2 is LQKENI in the germline V gene. The CDR3 consists of 16 residues.

The chain links TRBV7-9 to TRBJ2-1; 12 bases match TRBD2. Germline V lookup: CDR1 SEHNR, CDR2 FQNEAQ (reference sequence). Trimming took 5 bases from V and 10 from J; bases not matched to a gene: 12. The CDR3 totals 16 residues. The chain's CDR3 is CASSPLAGGPVSEQFF. The CDR3 coding sequence is TGTGCCAGCAGCCCCCTAGCGGGAGGGCCTGTGTCAGAGCAGTTCTTC. Full variable domain (missing parts from reference TRBV7-9 and TRBJ2-1): DTGVSQNPRHKITKRGQNVTFRCDPISEHNRLYWYRQTLGQGPEFLTYFQNEAQLEKSRLLSDRFSAERPKGSFSTLEIQRTEQGDSAMYLCASSPLAGGPVSEQFFGPGTRLTVL.

This chain links TRBV7-9 with TRBJ2-7, with 8 positions matching TRBD1. This CDR3 region has 16 residues. The V segment lost 5 bases and the J segment 3 bases; nucleotides outside the gene matches: 12. Per germline, CDR1 SEHNR and CDR2 FQNEAQ (reference sequence). CDR3 in DNA: TGTGCCAGCAGCCAAGGGGCGGGACAGGCCCACTACGAGCAGTACTTC. Its protein is CASSQGAGQAHYEQYF.

V is TRBV7-2 and J is TRBJ2-3, with TRBD1 matching 8 bases. Germline-derived CDR1 and CDR2 are SGHTA and FQGNSA. The CDR3 runs to 15 residues. V gave up 5 bases and J gave up 1 base; unmatched junction bases: 5. The CDR3 DNA reads as TGTGCCAGCAGCCCCGGACAGGGCCGCACAGATACGCAGTATTTT. Protein: CASSPGQGRTDTQYF.